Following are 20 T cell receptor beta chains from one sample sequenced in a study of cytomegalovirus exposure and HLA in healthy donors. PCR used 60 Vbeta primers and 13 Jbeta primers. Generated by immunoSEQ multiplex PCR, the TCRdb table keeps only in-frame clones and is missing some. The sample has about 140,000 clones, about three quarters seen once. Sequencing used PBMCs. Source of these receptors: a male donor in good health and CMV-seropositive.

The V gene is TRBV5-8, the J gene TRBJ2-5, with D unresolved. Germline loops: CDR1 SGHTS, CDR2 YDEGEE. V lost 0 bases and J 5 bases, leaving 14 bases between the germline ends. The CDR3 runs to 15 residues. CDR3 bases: TGTGCCAGCAGCTTGGCACTGGGTTCCGGGGAGACCCAGTACTTC. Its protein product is CASSLALGSGETQYF.

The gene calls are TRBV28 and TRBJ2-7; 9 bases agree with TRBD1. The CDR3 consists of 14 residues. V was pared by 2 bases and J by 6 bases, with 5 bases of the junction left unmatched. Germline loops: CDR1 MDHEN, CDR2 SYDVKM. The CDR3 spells CASSLPGQGSEQYF. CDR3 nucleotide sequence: TGTGCCAGCAGTTTACCGGGACAGGGTTCCGAGCAGTACTTC.

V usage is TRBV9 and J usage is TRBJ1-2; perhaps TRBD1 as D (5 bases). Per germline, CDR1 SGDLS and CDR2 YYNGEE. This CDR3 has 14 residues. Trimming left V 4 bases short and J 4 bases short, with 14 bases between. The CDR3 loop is CASSPLGGLYGYTF. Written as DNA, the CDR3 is TGTGCCAGCAGCCCTCTCGGGGGACTCTATGGCTACACCTTC.

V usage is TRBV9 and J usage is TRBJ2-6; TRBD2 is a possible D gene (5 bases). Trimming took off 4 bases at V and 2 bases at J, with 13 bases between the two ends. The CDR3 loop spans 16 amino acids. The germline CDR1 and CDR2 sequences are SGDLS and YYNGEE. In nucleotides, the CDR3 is TGTGCCAGCAGCCCTTACCCGGGGACTGGGGCCAACGTCCTGACTTTC. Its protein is CASSPYPGTGANVLTF. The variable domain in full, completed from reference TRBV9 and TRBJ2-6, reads DSGVTQTPKHLITATGQRVTLRCSPRSGDLSVYWYQQSLDQGLQFLIQYYNGEERAKGNILERFSAQQFPDLHSELNLSSLELGDSALYFCASSPYPGTGANVLTFGAGSRLTVL.

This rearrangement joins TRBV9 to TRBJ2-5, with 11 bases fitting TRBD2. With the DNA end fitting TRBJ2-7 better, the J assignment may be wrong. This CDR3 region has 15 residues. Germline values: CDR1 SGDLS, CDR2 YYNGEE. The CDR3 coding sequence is TGTGCCAGCAGCGTTTTAGCGGGAGGGCCTGTCGAGCAGTACTTC. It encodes CASSVLAGGPVEQYF.

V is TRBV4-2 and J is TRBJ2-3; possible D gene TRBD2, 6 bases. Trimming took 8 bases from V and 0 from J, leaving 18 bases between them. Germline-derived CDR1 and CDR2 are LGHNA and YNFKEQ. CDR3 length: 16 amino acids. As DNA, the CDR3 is TGTGCCAGCGGCGACTTAGCGGATCCCAGCACAGATACGCAGTATTTT. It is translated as CASGDLADPSTDTQYF.

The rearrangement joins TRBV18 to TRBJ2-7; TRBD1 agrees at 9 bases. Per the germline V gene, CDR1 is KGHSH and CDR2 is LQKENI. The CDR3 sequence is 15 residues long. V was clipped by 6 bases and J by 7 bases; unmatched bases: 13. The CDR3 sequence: CASSLQPGQGGEQYF. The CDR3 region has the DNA TGTGCCAGCTCGCTGCAACCGGGACAGGGTGGAGAGCAGTACTTC.

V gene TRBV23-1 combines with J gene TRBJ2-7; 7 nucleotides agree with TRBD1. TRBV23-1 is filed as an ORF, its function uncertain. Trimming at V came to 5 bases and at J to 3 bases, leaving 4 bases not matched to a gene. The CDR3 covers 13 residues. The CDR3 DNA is TGCGCCAGCAGTAAACAGGGGATCTACGAGCAGTACTTC. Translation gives CASSKQGIYEQYF.

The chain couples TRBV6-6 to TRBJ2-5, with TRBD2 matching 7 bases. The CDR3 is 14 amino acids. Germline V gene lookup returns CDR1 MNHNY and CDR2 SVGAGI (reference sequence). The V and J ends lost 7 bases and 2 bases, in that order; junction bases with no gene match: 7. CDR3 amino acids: CASNSLGGQETQYF. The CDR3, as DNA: TGTGCCAGCAATTCCCTCGGGGGGCAAGAGACCCAGTACTTC.

In DNA, the CDR3 is TGTGCCAGCAGCCTCGTCCGAGGGGGGGATGAAAAACTGTTTTTT. Encoded protein: CASSLVRGGDEKLFF. The chain employs TRBV7-9 and TRBJ1-4, with D tentatively TRBD1 (6 bases). V gave up 5 bases and J gave up 6 bases, with 16 bases separating them. Per germline, CDR1 SEHNR and CDR2 FQNEAQ (reference sequence). The CDR3 runs to 15 residues.

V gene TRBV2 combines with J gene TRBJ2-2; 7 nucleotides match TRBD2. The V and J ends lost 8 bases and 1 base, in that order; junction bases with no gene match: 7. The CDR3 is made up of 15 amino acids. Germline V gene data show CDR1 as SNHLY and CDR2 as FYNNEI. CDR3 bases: TGTGCCAGCCTCAGCCTAGCGGTGAACACCGGGGAGCTGTTTTTT. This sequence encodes CASLSLAVNTGELFF.

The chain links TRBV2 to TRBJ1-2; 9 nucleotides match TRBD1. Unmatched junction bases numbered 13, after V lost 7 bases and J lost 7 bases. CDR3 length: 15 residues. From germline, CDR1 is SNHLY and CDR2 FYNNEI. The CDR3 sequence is CASTGTTGGRSGYTF. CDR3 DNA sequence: TGTGCCAGCACGGGTACGACAGGGGGTAGGAGTGGCTACACCTTC.

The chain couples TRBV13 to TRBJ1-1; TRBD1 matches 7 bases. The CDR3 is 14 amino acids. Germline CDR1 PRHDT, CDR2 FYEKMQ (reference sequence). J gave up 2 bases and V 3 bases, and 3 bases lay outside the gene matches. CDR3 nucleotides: TGTGCCAGCAGCTTCGGGACAGAAAACACTGAAGCTTTCTTT. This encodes CASSFGTENTEAFF.

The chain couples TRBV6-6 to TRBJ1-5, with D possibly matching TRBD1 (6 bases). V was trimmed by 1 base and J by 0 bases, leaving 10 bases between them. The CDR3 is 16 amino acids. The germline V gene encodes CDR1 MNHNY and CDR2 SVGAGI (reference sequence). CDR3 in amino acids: CASSYFQGNSNQPQHF. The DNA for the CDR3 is TGTGCCAGCAGTTACTTCCAGGGGAATAGCAATCAGCCCCAGCATTTT.

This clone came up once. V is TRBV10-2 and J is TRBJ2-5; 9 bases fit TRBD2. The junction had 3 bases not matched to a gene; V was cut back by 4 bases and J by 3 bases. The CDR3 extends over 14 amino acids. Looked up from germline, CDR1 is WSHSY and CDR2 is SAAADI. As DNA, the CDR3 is TGCGCCAGCAGTGGTCTAGCGGGAAAAGAGACCCAGTACTTC. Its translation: CASSGLAGKETQYF.

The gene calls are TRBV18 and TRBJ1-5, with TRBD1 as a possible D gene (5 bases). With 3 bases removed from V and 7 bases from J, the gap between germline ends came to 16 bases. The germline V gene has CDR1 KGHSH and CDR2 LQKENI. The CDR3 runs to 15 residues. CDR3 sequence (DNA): TGTGCCAGCTCACCCGCAGGGTTGGGCAGACAGCCCCAGCATTTT. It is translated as CASSPAGLGRQPQHF. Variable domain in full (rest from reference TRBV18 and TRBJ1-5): NAGVMQNPRHLVRRRGQEARLRCSPMKGHSHVYWYRQLPEEGLKFMVYLQKENIIDESGMPKERFSAEFPKEGPSILRIQQVVRGDSAAYFCASSPAGLGRQPQHFGDGTRLSIL.

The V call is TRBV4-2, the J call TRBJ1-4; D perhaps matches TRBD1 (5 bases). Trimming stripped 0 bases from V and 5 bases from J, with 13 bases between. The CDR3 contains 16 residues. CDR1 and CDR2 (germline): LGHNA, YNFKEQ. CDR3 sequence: CASSQDVSGRNEKLFF. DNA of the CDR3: TGTGCCAGCAGCCAAGATGTATCAGGGCGCAATGAAAAACTGTTTTTT.

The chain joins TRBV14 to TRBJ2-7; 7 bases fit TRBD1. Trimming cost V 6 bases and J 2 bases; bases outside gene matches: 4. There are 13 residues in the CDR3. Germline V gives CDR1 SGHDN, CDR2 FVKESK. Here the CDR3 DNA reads TGTGCCAGCAGGCGGACAGGCGCCTACGAGCAGTACTTC. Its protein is CASRRTGAYEQYF.

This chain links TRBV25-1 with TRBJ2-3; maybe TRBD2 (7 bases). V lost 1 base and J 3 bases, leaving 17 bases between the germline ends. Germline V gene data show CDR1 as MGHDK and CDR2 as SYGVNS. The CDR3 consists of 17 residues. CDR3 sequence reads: CASSESGGWGLTDTQYF. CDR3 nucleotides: TGTGCCAGCAGTGAATCGGGAGGATGGGGGCTTACAGATACGCAGTATTTT.

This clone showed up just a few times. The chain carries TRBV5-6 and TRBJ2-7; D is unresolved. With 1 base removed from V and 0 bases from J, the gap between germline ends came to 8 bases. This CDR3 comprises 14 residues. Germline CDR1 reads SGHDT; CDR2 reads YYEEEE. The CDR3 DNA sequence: TGTGCCAGCAGCTTGTCCACTGCCTCCTACGAGCAGTACTTC. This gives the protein CASSLSTASYEQYF.